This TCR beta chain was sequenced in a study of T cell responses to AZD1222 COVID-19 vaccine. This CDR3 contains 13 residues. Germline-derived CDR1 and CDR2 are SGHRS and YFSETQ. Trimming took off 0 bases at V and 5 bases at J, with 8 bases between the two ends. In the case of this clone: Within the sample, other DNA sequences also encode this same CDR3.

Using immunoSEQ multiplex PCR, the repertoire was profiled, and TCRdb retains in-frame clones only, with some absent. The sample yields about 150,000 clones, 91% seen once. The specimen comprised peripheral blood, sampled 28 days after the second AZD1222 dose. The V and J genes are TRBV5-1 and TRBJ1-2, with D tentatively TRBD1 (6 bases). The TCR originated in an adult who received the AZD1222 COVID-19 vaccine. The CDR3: CASSLEGGYGYTF. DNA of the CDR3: TGCGCCAGCAGCTTGGAGGGGGGATATGGCTACACCTTC.